Listed below are T cell receptor beta chains from one sample, sequenced in a study of blood T cell repertoires in COVID-19. Assay: immunoSEQ multiplex PCR; the TCRdb copy retains only in-frame clones and omits some. Of some 100,000 clones listed, more than 60% were seen once; the top ten hold 5% to 8%. The sequenced sample was peripheral blood. These receptors originate from a man aged 65-85 years with acute or convalescent COVID-19. Both conserved end residues are part of each CDR3. The order of the fields is CDR3 DNA, CDR3 protein, D gene, J gene, clone size, V gene. D genes are given only for firm matches. Some rows mark clone size as missing; the rest say once, few, many or name a class of expanded clone.

CDR3nt: TGTGCCAGCAGAGAGAGGTCAGGGGGACAAGAGACCCAGTACTTC
CDR3aa: CASRERSGGQETQYF
d_gene: TRBD1
j_gene: TRBJ2-5
abundance: once
v_gene: TRBV19

CDR3nt: TGCGCCAGCAGCTTAATCCAGGGGACCCAGTACTTC
CDR3aa: CASSLIQGTQYF
d_gene: .
j_gene: TRBJ2-5
abundance: few
v_gene: TRBV5-1

CDR3nt: TGTGCCAGCAGTCAGACTAGCGGGCGATTCTACGAGCAGTACTTC
CDR3aa: CASSQTSGRFYEQYF
d_gene: TRBD2
j_gene: TRBJ2-7
abundance: .
v_gene: TRBV3-1/TRBV3-2

CDR3nt: TGTGCCAGCAGTTCCAGGGTGCGCACAGATACGCAGTATTTT
CDR3aa: CASSSRVRTDTQYF
d_gene: .
j_gene: TRBJ2-3
abundance: .
v_gene: TRBV6-2/TRBV6-3

CDR3nt: TGTGCCTGGAGTGTCTTTGGGGGCGAGTACAATGAGCAGTTCTTC
CDR3aa: CAWSVFGGEYNEQFF
d_gene: .
j_gene: TRBJ2-1
abundance: .
v_gene: TRBV30

CDR3nt: TGTGCCAGCAGCCCCCGGGTTTTCTCTGGAAACACCATATATTTT
CDR3aa: CASSPRVFSGNTIYF
d_gene: .
j_gene: TRBJ1-3
abundance: .
v_gene: TRBV7-8

CDR3nt: TGTGCCAGCAGCCAGGAAGCGTACACCTCCTACGAGCAGTACTTC
CDR3aa: CASSQEAYTSYEQYF
d_gene: .
j_gene: TRBJ2-7
abundance: few
v_gene: TRBV3-1/TRBV3-2

CDR3nt: TGCAGTGCTAGATCCTCTCTCGAGCAGTACTTC
CDR3aa: CSARSSLEQYF
d_gene: .
j_gene: TRBJ2-7
abundance: .
v_gene: TRBV20-1

CDR3nt: TGTGCCACCAGCAAACCGGGACACTCACAAGAGACCCAGTACTTC
CDR3aa: CATSKPGHSQETQYF
d_gene: .
j_gene: TRBJ2-5
abundance: .
v_gene: TRBV15

CDR3nt: TGTGCCAGCAGTTTCGCCGACCGGGCAGGGGTTGGCTACACCTTC
CDR3aa: CASSFADRAGVGYTF
d_gene: .
j_gene: TRBJ1-2
abundance: .
v_gene: TRBV28

CDR3nt: TGCGCCAGCAGCCAAGTTCCTAGGGCAGGGGATGGCTACACCTTC
CDR3aa: CASSQVPRAGDGYTF
d_gene: .
j_gene: TRBJ1-2
abundance: once
v_gene: TRBV4-3

CDR3nt: TGTGCCAGCAGCTTACCGTACGAGCAGTACTTC
CDR3aa: CASSLPYEQYF
d_gene: .
j_gene: TRBJ2-7
abundance: .
v_gene: TRBV7-3

CDR3nt: TGTGCCAGCAGCTACGACATGCCCAATCAGCCCCAGCATTTT
CDR3aa: CASSYDMPNQPQHF
d_gene: .
j_gene: TRBJ1-5
abundance: .
v_gene: TRBV7-3

CDR3nt: TGTGCCAGCAGCGTAGCGGGTTACGAGACCCAGTACTTC
CDR3aa: CASSVAGYETQYF
d_gene: .
j_gene: TRBJ2-5
abundance: .
v_gene: TRBV9

CDR3nt: TGTGCCAGCAGGGGACAGGGGTCGCCAGATACGCAGTATTTT
CDR3aa: CASRGQGSPDTQYF
d_gene: TRBD1
j_gene: TRBJ2-3
abundance: .
v_gene: TRBV5-8